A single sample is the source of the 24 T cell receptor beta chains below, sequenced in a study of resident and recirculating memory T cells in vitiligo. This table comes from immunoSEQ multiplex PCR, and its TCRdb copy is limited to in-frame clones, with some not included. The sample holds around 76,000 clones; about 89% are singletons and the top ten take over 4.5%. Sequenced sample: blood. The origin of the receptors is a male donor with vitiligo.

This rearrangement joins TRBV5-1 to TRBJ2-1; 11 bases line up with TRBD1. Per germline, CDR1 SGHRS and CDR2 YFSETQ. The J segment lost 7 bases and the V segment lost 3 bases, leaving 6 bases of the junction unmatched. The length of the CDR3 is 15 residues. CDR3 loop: CASSWRDRGVNEQFF. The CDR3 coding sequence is TGCGCCAGCAGCTGGCGGGACAGGGGGGTTAATGAGCAGTTCTTC.

CDR3 region: CASSLGTGIGSYEQYF. CDR3 coding DNA: TGCGCCAGCAGCTTGGGGACAGGGATTGGCTCCTACGAGCAGTACTTC. The V gene is TRBV5-1, the J gene TRBJ2-7; 8 bases fit TRBD1. The CDR3 totals 16 residues. Unmatched junction bases numbered 5, after V lost 0 bases and J lost 0 bases. Per the germline V gene, CDR1 is SGHRS and CDR2 is YFSETQ.

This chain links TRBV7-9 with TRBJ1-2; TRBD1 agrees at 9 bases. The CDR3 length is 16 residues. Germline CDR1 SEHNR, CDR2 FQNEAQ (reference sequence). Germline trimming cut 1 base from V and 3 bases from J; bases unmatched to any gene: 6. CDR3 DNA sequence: TGTGCCAGCAGCTTAGGTGGACAGGGGTTTTACTATGGCTACACCTTC. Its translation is CASSLGGQGFYYGYTF.

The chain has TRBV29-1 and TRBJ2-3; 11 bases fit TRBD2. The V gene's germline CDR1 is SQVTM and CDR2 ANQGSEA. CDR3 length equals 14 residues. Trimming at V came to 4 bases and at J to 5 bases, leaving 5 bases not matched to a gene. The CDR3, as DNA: TGCAGCGTTGCGGCTAGCGGGGGGATAGATACGCAGTATTTT. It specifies CSVAASGGIDTQYF.

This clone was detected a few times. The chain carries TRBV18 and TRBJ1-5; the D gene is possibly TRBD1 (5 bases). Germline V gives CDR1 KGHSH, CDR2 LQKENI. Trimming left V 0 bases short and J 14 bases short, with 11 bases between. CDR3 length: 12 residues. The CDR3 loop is CASSPPQGNKHF. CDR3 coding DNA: TGTGCCAGCTCACCACCCCAGGGAAACAAGCATTTT.

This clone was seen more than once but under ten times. CDR3 DNA sequence: TGTGCCTGGAGCAGGGGGCCGAACACTGAAGCTTTCTTT. Its translation: CAWSRGPNTEAFF. The chain carries TRBV30 and TRBJ1-1; 8 bases are a match to TRBD1. This CDR3 is built from 13 residues. Per germline, CDR1 GTSNPN and CDR2 SVGIG (reference sequence). V was pared by 3 bases and J by 1 base, with 1 base of the junction left unmatched.

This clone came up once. This CDR3 is CASSSQGVQYNEQFF. The CDR3 coding sequence is TGTGCCAGCAGTTCTCAGGGGGTTCAATACAATGAGCAGTTCTTC. The chain is built from TRBV28 and TRBJ2-1, with 7 bases matching TRBD1. The V gene's germline CDR1 is MDHEN and CDR2 SYDVKM. V gave up 4 bases and J gave up 4 bases; unmatched junction bases: 7. This CDR3 has 15 residues.

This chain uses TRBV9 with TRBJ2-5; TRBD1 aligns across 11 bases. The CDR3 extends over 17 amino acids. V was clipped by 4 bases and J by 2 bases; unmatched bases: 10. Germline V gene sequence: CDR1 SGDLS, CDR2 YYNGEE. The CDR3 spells CASSSRLGTGGQETQYF. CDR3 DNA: TGTGCCAGCAGCTCCCGTTTGGGGACAGGGGGACAAGAGACCCAGTACTTC.

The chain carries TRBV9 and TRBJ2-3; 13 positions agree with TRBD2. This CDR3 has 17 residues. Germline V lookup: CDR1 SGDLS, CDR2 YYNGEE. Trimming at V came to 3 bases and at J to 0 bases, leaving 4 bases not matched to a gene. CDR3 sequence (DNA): TGTGCCAGCAGCGAGACTAGCGGGGGGTCTAGCACAGATACGCAGTATTTT. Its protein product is CASSETSGGSSTDTQYF.

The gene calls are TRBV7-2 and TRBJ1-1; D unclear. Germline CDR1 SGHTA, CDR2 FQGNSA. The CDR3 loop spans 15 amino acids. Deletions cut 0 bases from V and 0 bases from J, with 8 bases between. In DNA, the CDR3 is TGTGCCAGCAGCTTAGCGCCCAGCGTGAACACTGAAGCTTTCTTT. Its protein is CASSLAPSVNTEAFF.

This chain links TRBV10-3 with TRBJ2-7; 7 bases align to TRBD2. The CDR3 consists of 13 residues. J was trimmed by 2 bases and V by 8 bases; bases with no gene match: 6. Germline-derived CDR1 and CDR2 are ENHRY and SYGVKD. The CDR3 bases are TGTGCCATCGGGCAGCGGGGAGCCTACGAGCAGTACTTC. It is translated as CAIGQRGAYEQYF.

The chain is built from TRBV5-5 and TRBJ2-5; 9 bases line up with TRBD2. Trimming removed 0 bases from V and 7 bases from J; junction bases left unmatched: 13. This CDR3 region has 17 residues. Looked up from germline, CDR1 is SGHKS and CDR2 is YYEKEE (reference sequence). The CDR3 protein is CASSLAEAGGTTRTQYF. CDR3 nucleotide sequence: TGTGCCAGCAGCTTGGCCGAGGCGGGGGGGACTACAAGGACCCAGTACTTC.

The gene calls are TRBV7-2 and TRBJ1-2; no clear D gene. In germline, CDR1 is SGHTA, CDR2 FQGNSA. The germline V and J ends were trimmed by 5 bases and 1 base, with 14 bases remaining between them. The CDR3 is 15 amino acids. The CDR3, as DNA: TGTGCCAGCAGCCCTTACTATCAGATTAACTATGGCTACACCTTC. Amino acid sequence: CASSPYYQINYGYTF. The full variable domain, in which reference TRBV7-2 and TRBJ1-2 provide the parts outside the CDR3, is GAGVSQSPSNKVTEKGKDVELRCDPISGHTALYWYRQSLGQGLEFLIYFQGNSAPDKSGLPSDRFSAERTGGSVSTLTIQRTQQEDSAVYLCASSPYYQINYGYTFGSGTRLTVV.

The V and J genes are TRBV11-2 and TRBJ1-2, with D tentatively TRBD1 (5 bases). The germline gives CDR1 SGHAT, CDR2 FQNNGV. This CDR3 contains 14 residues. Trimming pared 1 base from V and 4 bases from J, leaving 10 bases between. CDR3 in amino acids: CASSLGTGPYGYTF. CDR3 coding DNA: TGTGCCAGCAGCTTAGGTACAGGCCCCTATGGCTACACCTTC.

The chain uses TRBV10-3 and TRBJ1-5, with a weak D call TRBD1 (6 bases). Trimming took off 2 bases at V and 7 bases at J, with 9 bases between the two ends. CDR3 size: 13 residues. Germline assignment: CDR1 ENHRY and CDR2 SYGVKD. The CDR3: CAISEGRGQPQHF. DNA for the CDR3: TGTGCCATCAGTGAGGGAAGGGGGCAGCCCCAGCATTTT.

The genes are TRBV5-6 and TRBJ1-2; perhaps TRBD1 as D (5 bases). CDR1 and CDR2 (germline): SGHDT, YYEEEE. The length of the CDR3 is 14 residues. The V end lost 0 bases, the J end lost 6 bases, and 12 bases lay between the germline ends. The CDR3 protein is CASSLEAGWDGYTF. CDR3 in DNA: TGTGCCAGCAGCTTGGAGGCAGGGTGGGATGGCTACACCTTC.

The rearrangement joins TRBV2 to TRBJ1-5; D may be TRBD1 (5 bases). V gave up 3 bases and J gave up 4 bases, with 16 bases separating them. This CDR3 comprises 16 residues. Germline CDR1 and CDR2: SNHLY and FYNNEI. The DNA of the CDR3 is TGTGCCAGCAGTGACCGGATATGGACAAGTAATCAGCCCCAGCATTTT. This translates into CASSDRIWTSNQPQHF.

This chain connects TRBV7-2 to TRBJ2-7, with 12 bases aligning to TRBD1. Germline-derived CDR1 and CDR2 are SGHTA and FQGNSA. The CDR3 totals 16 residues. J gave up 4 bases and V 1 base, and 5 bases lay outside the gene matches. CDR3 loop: CASSLVAGQGAYEQYF. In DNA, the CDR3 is TGTGCCAGCAGCTTAGTAGCGGGACAGGGGGCATACGAGCAGTACTTC.

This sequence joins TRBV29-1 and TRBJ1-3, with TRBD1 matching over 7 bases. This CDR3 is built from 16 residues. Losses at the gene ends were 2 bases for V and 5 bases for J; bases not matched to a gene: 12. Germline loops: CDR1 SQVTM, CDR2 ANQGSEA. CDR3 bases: TGCAGCGTTGAACCGCAGGACAGGCCGGGAAGAAACACCATATATTTT. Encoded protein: CSVEPQDRPGRNTIYF.

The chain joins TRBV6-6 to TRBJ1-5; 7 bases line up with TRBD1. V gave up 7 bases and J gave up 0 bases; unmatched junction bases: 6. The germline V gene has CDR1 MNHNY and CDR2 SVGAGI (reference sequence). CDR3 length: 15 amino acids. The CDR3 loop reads CASTRQGTSNQPQHF. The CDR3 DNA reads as TGTGCCAGCACCAGACAGGGAACTAGCAATCAGCCCCAGCATTTT.

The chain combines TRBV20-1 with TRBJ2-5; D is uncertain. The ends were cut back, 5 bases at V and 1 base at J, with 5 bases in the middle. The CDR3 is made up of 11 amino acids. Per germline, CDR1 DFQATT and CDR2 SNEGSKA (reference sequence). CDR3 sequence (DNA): TGCAGTGCTCCTCTCCAAGAGACCCAGTACTTC. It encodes CSAPLQETQYF.

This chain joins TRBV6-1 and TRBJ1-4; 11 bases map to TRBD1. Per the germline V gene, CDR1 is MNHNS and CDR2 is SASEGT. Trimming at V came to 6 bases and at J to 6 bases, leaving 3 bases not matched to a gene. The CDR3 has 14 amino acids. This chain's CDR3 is CASRGQGGYEKLFF. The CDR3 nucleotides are TGTGCCAGCAGGGGACAGGGGGGTTATGAAAAACTGTTTTTT.

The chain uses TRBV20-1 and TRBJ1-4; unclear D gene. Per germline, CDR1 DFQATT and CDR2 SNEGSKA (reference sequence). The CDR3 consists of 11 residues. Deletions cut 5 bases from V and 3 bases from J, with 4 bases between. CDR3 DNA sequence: TGCAGTGCTCGGTCTAATGAAAAACTGTTTTTT. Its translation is CSARSNEKLFF.

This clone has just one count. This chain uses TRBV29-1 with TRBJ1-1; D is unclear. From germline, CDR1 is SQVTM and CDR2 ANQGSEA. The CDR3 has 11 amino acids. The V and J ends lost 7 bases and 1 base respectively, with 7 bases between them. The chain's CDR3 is CSGTSNTEAFF. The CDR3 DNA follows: TGCAGCGGTACATCGAACACTGAAGCTTTCTTT.